The clone carrying this T cell receptor beta chain was observed a few times. The antigen remains unidentified. The PCR employed 60 Vbeta primers together with 13 Jbeta primers. Clones were read by immunoSEQ multiplex PCR, and TCRdb kept only the in-frame ones, dropping some. The sample consists of some 180,000 clones, roughly 70% of them appearing once. The record originates from a study of cytomegalovirus exposure and HLA in healthy donors. Study results and caveats: Fewer N-insertions (relative to the 666-donor mean) were reportedly seen in an Asian-associated ancestry cluster in a later analysis. Prediction of most subjects' HLA-A and HLA-B alleles by TCR beta sequences was reportedly accurate.

Germline CDR1 is SGDLS and CDR2 is YYNGEE. The CDR3 consists of 19 residues. V lost 4 bases and J lost 4; bases outside the gene matches: 19. The source material was PBMCs. This receptor was obtained from a male donor in good health and CMV-seronegative. This rearrangement joins TRBV9 to TRBJ1-3, with TRBD1 matching over 8 bases. In nucleotides, the CDR3 is TGTGCCAGCAGCCCCCCCCCGGGACAGGTCGGTAGCTGGGGAAACACCATATATTTT. It specifies CASSPPPGQVGSWGNTIYF. The full variable domain, in which reference TRBV9 and TRBJ1-3 provide the parts outside the CDR3, is DSGVTQTPKHLITATGQRVTLRCSPRSGDLSVYWYQQSLDQGLQFLIQYYNGEERAKGNILERFSAQQFPDLHSELNLSSLELGDSALYFCASSPPPGQVGSWGNTIYFGEGSWLTVV.